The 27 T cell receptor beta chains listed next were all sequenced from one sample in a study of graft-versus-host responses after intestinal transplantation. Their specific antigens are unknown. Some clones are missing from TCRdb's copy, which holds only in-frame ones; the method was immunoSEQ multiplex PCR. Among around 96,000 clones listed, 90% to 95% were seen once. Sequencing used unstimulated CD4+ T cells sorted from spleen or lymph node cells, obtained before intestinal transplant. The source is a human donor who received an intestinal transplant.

CDR3: CASGLRRASTYEQYF. As DNA, the CDR3 is TGTGCTAGTGGTTTGAGGAGGGCCTCGACCTACGAGCAGTACTTC. The gene calls are TRBV12-5 and TRBJ2-7; D perhaps matches TRBD2 (6 bases). The V gene lost 2 bases and the J gene lost 2 bases, with 13 bases spanning the gap. CDR3 length: 15 amino acids. Germline CDR1 LGHNT, CDR2 FRNRAP.

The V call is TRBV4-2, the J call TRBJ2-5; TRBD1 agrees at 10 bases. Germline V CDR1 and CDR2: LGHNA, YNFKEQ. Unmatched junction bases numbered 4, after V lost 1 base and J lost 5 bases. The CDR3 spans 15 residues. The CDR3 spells CASSQGGQGYETQYF. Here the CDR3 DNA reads TGTGCCAGCAGCCAAGGGGGACAGGGGTATGAGACCCAGTACTTC.

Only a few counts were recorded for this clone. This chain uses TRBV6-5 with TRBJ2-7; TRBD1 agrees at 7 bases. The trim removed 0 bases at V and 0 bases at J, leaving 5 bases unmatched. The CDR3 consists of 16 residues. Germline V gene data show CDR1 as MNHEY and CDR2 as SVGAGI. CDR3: CASSYSGDSGSYEQYF. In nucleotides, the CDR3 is TGTGCCAGCAGTTACTCTGGGGACAGTGGCTCCTACGAGCAGTACTTC.

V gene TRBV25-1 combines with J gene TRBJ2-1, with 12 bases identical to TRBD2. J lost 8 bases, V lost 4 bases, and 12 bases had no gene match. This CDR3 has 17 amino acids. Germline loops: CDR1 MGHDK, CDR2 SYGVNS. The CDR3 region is CASSGNAATSGGYEQFF. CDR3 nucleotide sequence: TGTGCCAGCAGTGGAAACGCCGCGACTAGCGGGGGCTATGAGCAGTTCTTC. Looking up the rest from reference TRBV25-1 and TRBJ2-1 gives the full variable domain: EADIYQTPRYLVIGTGKKITLECSQTMGHDKMYWYQQDPGMELHLIHYSYGVNSTEKGDLSSESTVSRIRTEHFPLTLESARPSHTSQYLCASSGNAATSGGYEQFFGPGTRLTVL.

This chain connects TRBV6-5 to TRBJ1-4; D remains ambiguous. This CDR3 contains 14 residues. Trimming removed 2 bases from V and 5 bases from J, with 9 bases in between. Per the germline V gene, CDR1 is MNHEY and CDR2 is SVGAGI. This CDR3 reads CASSYGGINEKLFF. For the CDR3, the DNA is TGTGCCAGCAGTTACGGCGGAATAAATGAAAAACTGTTTTTT.

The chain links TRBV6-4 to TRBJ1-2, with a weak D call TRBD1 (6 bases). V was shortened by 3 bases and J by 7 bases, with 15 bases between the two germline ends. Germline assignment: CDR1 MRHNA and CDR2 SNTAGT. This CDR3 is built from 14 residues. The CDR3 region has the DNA TGTGCCAGCAGTGAAGTTGCGGGAGGGGGTGGCTACACCTTC. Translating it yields CASSEVAGGGGYTF.

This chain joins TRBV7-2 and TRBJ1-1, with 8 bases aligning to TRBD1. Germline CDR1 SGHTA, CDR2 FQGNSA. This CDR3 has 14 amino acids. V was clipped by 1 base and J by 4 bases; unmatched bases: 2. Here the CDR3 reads CASSLDRGSTEAFF. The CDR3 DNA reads TGTGCCAGCAGCTTAGACAGGGGGAGCACTGAAGCTTTCTTT.

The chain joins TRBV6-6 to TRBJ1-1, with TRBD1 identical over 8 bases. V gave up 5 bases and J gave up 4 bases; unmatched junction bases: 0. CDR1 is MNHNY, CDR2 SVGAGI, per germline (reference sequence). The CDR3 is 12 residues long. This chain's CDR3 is CASSGQGTEAFF. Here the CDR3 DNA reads TGTGCCAGCAGTGGACAGGGCACTGAAGCTTTCTTT.

CDR3 coding DNA: TGTGCCACCGGAGGGACAGGGAATTCACCCCTCCACTTT. It yields the protein CATGGTGNSPLHF. The rearrangement joins TRBV25-1 to TRBJ1-6; 9 positions match TRBD1. Germline CDR1 MGHDK, CDR2 SYGVNS. The J segment lost 7 bases and the V segment lost 10 bases, leaving 5 bases of the junction unmatched. CDR3 length equals 13 residues.

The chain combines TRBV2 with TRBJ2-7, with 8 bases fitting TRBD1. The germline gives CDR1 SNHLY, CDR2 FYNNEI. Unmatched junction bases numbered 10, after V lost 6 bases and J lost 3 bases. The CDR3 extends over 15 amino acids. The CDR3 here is CASSATGTGLYEQYF. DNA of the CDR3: TGTGCCAGCAGCGCTACCGGGACAGGTCTCTACGAGCAGTACTTC.

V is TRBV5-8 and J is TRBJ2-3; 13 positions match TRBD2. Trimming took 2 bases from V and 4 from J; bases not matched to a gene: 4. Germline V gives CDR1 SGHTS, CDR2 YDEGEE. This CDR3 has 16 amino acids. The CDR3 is CASSLRLAGGSDTQYF. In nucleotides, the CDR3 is TGTGCCAGCAGCTTACGACTAGCGGGGGGCTCAGATACGCAGTATTTT.

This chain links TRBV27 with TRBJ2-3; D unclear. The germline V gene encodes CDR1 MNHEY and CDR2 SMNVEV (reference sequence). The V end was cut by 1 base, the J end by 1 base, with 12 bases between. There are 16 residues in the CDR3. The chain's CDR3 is CASSLFWRGGTDTQYF. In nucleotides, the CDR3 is TGTGCCAGCAGTTTATTTTGGCGAGGAGGCACAGATACGCAGTATTTT.

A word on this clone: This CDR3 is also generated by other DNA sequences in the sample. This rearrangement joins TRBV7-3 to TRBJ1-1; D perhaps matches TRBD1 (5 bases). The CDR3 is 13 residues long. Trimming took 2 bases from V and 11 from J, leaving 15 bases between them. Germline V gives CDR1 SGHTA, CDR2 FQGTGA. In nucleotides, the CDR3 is TGTGCCAGCAGCTTACAAGGGAGGGGAGAGGCTTTCTTT. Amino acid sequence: CASSLQGRGEAFF.

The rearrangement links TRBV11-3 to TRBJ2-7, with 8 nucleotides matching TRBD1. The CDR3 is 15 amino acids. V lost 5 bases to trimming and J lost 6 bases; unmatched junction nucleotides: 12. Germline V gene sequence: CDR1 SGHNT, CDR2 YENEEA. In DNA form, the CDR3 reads TGTGCCAGCAGCAGCTCGCGGACAGGGTGGGGCGAGCAGTACTTC. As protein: CASSSSRTGWGEQYF.

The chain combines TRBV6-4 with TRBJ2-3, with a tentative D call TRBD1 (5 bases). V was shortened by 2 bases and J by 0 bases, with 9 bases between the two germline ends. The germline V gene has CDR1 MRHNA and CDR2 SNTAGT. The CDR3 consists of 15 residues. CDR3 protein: CASSDGADSTDTQYF. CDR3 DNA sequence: TGTGCCAGCAGTGACGGGGCAGATAGCACAGATACGCAGTATTTT.

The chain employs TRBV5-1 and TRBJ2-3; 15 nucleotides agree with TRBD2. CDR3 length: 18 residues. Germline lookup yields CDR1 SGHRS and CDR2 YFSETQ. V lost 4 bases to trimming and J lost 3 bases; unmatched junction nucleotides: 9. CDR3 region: CASSLGGLAGGDTDTQYF. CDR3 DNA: TGCGCCAGCAGCCTTGGGGGACTAGCGGGAGGCGATACAGATACGCAGTATTTT.

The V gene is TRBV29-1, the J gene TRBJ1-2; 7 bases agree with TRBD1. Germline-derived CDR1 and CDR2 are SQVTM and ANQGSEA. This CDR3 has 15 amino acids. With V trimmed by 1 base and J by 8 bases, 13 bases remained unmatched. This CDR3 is CSVEAVEGAPLGYTF. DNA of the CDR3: TGCAGCGTTGAAGCCGTGGAGGGGGCCCCATTGGGCTACACCTTC.

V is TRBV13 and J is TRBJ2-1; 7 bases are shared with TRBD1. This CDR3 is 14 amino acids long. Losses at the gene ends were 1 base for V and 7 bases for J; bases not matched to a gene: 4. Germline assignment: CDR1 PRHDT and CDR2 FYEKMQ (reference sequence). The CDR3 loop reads CASSLVVQGNEQFF. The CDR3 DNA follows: TGTGCCAGCAGCTTAGTTGTACAGGGGAATGAGCAGTTCTTC. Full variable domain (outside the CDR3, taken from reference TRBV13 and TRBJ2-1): AAGVIQSPRHLIKEKRETATLKCYPIPRHDTVYWYQQGPGQDPQFLISFYEKMQSDKGSIPDRFSAQQFSDYHSELNMSSLELGDSALYFCASSLVVQGNEQFFGPGTRLTVL.

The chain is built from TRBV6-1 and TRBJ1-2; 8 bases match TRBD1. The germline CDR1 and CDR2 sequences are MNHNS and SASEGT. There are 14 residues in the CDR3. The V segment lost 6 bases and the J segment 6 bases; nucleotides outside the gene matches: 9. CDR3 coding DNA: TGTGCCAGCAGCACCACGCAGGGGGCGGATGGCTACACCTTC. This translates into CASSTTQGADGYTF.

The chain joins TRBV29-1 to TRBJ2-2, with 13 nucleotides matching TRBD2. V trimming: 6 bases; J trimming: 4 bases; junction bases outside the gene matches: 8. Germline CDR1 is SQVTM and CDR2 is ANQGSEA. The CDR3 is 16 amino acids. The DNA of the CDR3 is TGCAGCGTAAAAGGACTAGCGGGAGTGGGCACCGGGGAGCTGTTTTTT. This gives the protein CSVKGLAGVGTGELFF.

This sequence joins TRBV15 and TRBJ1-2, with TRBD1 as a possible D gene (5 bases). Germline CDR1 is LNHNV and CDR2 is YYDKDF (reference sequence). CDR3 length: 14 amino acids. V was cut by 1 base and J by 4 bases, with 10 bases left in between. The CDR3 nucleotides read TGTGCCACCAGCAGAGGTCAGGGAGGCTATGGCTACACCTTC. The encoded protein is CATSRGQGGYGYTF.

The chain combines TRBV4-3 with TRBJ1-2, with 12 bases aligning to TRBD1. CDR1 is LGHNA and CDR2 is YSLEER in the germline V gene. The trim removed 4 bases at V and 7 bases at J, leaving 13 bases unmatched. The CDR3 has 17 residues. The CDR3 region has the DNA TGCGCCAGCAGCCGGGCCATTCCGGGACAGGGGGCAAGTGGCTACACCTTC. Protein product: CASSRAIPGQGASGYTF.

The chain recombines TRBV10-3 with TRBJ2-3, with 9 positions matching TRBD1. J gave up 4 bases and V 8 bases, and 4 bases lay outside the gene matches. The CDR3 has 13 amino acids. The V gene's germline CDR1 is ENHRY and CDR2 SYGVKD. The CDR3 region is CAILGQGSDTQYF. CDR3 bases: TGTGCCATCCTGGGACAGGGTTCAGATACGCAGTATTTT.

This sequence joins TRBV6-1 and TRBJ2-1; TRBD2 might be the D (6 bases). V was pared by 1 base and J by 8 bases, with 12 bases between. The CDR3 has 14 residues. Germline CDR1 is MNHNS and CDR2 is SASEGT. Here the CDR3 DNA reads TGTGCCAGCAGTGAAGGACTAGTGTCGGATGAGCAGTTCTTC. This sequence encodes CASSEGLVSDEQFF.

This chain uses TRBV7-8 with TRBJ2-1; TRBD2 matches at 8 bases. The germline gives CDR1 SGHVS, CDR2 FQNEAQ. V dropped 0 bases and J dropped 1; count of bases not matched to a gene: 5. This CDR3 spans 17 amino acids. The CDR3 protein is CASSLARSSGSYNEQFF. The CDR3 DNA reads TGTGCCAGCAGCTTAGCGCGGTCTAGCGGGTCCTACAATGAGCAGTTCTTC.

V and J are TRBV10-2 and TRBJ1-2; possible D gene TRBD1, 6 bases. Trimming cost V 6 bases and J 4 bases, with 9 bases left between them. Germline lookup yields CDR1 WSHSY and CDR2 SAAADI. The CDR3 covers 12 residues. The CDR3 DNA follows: TGCGCCAGCAGGGACAGTCCCTATGGCTACACCTTC. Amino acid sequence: CASRDSPYGYTF.

As DNA, the CDR3 is TGTGCCTGGAGAGGGCCAGGGGGTTCACCCCTCCACTTT. The encoded protein is CAWRGPGGSPLHF. J is TRBJ1-6 and V is TRBV30; 7 bases line up with TRBD1. V dropped 3 bases and J dropped 9; count of bases not matched to a gene: 5. The CDR3 sequence is 13 residues long. Germline V gene data show CDR1 as GTSNPN and CDR2 as SVGIG (reference sequence). The complete variable domain, with remaining parts taken from reference TRBV30 and TRBJ1-6, reads SQTIHQWPATLVQPVGSPLSLECTVEGTSNPNLYWYRQAAGRGLQLLFYSVGIGQISSEVPQNLSASRPQDRQFILSSKKLLLSDSGFYLCAWRGPGGSPLHFGNGTRLTVT.